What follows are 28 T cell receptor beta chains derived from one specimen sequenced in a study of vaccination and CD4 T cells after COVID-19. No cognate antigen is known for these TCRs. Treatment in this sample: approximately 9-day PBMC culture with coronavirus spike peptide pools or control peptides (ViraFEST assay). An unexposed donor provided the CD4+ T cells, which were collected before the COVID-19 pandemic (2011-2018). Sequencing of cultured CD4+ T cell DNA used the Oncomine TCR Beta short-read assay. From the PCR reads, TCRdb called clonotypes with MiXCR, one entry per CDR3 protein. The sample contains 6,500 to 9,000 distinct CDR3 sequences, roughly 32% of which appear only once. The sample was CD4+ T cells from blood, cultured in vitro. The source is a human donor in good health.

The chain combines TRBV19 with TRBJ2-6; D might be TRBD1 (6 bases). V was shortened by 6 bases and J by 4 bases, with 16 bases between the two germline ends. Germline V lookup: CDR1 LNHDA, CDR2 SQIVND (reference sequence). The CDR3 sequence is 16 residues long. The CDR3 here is CASRGGSADGANVLTF. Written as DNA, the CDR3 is TGTGCCAGTAGAGGGGGAAGTGCAGACGGGGCCAACGTCCTGACTTTC.

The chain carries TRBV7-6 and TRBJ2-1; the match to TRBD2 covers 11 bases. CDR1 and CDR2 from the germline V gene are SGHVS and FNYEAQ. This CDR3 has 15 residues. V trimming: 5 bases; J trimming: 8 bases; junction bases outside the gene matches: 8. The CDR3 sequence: CASSALAGAGDEQFF. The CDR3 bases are TGTGCCAGCAGCGCACTAGCGGGGGCCGGGGATGAGCAGTTCTTC.

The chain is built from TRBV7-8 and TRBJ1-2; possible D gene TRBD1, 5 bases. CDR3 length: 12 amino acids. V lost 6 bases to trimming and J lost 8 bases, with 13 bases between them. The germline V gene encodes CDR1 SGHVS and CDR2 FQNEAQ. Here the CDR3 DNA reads TGTGCCAGCAGTCCGGACAACTCGGGCTACACCTTC. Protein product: CASSPDNSGYTF.

The CDR3 bases are TGTGCCTGGGGCGCCGGGACAGGGAGTGGGCAGCCCCAGCATTTT. It is translated as CAWGAGTGSGQPQHF. This chain joins TRBV30 and TRBJ1-5, with 9 positions matching TRBD1. The ends lost 5 bases at V and 7 bases at J; junction bases unmatched: 12. Germline V gene sequence: CDR1 GTSNPN, CDR2 SVGIG (reference sequence). The CDR3 is made up of 15 amino acids.

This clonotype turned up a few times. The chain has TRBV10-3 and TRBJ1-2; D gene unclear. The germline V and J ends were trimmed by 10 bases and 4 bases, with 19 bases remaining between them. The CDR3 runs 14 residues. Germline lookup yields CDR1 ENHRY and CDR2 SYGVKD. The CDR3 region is CATQVATESYGYTF. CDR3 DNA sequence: TGTGCCACTCAGGTGGCGACGGAGAGCTATGGCTACACCTTC.

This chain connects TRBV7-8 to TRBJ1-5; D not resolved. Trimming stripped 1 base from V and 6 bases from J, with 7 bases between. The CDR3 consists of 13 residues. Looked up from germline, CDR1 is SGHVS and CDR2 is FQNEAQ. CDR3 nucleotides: TGTGCCAGCAGCTTAGAGGTCGGTCAGCCCCAGCATTTT. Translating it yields CASSLEVGQPQHF.

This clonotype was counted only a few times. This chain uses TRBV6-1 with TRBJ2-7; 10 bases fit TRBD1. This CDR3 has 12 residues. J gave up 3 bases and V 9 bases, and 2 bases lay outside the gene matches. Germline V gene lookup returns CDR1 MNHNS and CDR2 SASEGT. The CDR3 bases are TGTGCCAGGGGGACAGGGGACTACGAGCAGTACTTC. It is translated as CARGTGDYEQYF.

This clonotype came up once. CDR3 region: CSARGGDREAEAFF. The DNA of the CDR3 is TGCAGTGCTAGAGGGGGAGATCGAGAGGCTGAAGCTTTCTTT. The chain uses TRBV20-1 and TRBJ1-1; no clear D. There are 14 residues in the CDR3. The germline CDR1 and CDR2 sequences are DFQATT and SNEGSKA (reference sequence). The V end lost 1 base, the J end lost 6 bases, and 15 bases lay between the germline ends.

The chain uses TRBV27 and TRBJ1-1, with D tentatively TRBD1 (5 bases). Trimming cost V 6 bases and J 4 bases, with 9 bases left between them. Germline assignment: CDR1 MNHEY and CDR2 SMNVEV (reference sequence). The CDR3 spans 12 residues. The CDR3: CASRGRGTEAFF. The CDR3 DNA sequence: TGTGCCAGCAGGGGAAGGGGCACTGAAGCTTTCTTT.

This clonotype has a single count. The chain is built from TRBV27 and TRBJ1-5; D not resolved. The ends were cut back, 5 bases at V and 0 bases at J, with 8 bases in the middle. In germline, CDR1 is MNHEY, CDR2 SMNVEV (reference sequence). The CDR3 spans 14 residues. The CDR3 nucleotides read TGTGCCAGCAGTAGGCGGGATAGCAATCAGCCCCAGCATTTT. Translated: CASSRRDSNQPQHF.

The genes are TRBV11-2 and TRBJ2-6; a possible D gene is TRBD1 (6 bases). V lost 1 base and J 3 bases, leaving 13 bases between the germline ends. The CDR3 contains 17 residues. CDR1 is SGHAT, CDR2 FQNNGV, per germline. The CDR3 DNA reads TGTGCCAGCAGCTTAGTTCTTACAGGGAGTGGGGCCAACGTCCTGACTTTC. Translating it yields CASSLVLTGSGANVLTF.

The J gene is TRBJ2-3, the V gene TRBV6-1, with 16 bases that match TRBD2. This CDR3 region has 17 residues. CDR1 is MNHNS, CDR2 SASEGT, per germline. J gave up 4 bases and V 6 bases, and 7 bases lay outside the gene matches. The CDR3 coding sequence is TGTGCCAGCAGGCCCGGGACTAGCGGGGGGGCACCAGATACGCAGTATTTT. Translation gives CASRPGTSGGAPDTQYF.

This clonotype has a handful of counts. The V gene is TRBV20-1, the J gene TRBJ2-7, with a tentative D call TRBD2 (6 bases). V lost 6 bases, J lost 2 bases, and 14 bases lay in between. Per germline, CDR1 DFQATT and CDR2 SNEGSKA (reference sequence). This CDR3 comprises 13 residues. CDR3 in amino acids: CSAEGFGAYEQYF. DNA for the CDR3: TGCAGTGCGGAGGGGTTCGGCGCCTACGAGCAGTACTTC.

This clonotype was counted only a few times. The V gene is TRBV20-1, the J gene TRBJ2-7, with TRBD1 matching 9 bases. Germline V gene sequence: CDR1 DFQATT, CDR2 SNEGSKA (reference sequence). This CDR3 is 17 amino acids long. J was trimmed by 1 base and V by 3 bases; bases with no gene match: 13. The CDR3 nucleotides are TGCAGTGCTAGTTCTCGTACGGACAGGGGAATTTCCTACGAGCAGTACTTC. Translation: CSASSRTDRGISYEQYF.

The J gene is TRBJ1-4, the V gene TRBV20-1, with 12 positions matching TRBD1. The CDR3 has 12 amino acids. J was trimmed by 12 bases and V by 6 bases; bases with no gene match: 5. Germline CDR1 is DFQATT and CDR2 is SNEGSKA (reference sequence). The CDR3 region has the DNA TGCAGTGCGCCCGGGACAGGGGGCGAACTGTTTTTT. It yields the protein CSAPGTGGELFF.

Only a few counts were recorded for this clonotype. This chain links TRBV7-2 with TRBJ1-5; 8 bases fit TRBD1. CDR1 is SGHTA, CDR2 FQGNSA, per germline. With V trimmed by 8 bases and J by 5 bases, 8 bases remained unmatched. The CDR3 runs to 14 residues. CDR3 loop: CASGLRDRYQPQHF. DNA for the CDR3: TGTGCCAGCGGCCTCAGGGACAGGTATCAGCCCCAGCATTTT.

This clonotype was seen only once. This CDR3 reads CASSPRYSNQPQHF. The CDR3 DNA reads as TGTGCCAGCAGTCCTAGATATAGCAATCAGCCCCAGCATTTT. The rearrangement uses TRBV27 and TRBJ1-5; no clear D gene. Trimming left V 5 bases short and J 0 bases short, with 8 bases between. The germline gives CDR1 MNHEY, CDR2 SMNVEV (reference sequence). This CDR3 is built from 14 residues.

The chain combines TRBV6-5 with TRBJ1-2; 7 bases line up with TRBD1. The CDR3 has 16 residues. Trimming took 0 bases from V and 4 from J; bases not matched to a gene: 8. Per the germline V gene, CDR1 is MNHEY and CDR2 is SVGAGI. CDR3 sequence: CASSYSLRDSSYGYTF. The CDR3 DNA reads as TGTGCCAGCAGTTACTCCCTTAGGGACAGTTCCTATGGCTACACCTTC.

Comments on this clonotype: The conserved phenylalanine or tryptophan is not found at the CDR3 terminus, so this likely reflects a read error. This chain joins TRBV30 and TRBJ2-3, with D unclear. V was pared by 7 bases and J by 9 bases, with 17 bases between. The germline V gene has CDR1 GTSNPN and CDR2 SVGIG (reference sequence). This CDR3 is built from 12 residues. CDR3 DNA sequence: TGTGCCTTCACGGGCGGCAGGCCAACGCAGTATTAT. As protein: CAFTGGRPTQYY.

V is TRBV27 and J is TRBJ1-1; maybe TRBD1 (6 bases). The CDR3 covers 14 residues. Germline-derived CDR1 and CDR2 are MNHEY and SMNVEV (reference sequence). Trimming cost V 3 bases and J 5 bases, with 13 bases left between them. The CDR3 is CASSFFDRNTEAFF. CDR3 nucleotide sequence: TGTGCCAGCAGTTTCTTCGACAGGAATACTGAAGCTTTCTTT.

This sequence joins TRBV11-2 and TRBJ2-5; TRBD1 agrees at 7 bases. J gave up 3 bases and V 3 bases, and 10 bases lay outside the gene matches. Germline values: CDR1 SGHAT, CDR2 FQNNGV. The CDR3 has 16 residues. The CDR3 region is CASSFTGTVVKETQYF. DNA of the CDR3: TGTGCCAGCAGCTTCACCGGGACAGTGGTAAAAGAGACCCAGTACTTC.

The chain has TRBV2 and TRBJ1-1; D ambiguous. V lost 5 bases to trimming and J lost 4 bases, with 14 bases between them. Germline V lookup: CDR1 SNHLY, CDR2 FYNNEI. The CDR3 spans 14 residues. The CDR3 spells CASSPPTRATEAFF. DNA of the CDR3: TGTGCCAGCAGTCCCCCCACAAGGGCCACTGAAGCTTTCTTT.

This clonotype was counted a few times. CDR3 DNA: TGTGCCAGCAGGATACGACAGAACACCGGGGAGCTGTTTTTT. Translation gives CASRIRQNTGELFF. The rearrangement links TRBV2 to TRBJ2-2; D remains unclear. Germline CDR1 is SNHLY and CDR2 is FYNNEI. Trimming pared 6 bases from V and 1 base from J, leaving 9 bases between. The CDR3 sequence is 14 residues long.

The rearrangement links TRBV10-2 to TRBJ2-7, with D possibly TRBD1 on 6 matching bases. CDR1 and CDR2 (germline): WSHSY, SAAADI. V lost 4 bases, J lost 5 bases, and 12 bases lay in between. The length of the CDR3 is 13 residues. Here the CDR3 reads CASSGTVLDEQYF. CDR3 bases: TGCGCCAGCAGTGGGACAGTATTGGACGAGCAGTACTTC.

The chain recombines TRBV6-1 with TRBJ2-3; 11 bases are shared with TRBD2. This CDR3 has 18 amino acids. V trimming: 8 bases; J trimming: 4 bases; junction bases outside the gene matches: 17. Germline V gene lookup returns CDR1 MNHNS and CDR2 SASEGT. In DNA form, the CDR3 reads TGTGCCAGCGCAAGACTAGCGGGGAAGCTGCAAGAAGCAGATACGCAGTATTTT. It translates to CASARLAGKLQEADTQYF.

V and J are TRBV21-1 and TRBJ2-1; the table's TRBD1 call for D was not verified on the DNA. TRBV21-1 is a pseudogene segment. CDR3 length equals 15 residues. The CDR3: CASRHGTGKYNEQFF. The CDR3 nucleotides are TGTGCCAGCAGACATGGGACAGGGAAGTACAATGAGCAGTTCTTC.

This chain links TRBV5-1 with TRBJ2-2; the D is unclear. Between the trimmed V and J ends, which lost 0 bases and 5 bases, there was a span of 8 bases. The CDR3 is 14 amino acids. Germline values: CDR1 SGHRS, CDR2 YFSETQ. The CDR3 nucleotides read TGCGCCAGCAGCTTGGAGGCAGTAACCGGGGAGCTGTTTTTT. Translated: CASSLEAVTGELFF. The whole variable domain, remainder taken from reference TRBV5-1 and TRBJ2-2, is KAGVTQTPRYLIKTRGQQVTLSCSPISGHRSVSWYQQTPGQGLQFLFEYFSETQRNKGNFPGRFSGRQFSNSRSEMNVSTLELGDSALYLCASSLEAVTGELFFGEGSRLTVL.

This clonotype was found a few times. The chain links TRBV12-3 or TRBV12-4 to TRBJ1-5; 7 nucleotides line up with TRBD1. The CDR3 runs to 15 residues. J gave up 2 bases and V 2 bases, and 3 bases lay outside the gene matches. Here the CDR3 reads CASSLSQGRNQPQHF. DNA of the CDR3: TGTGCCAGCAGTTTATCACAGGGGCGCAATCAGCCCCAGCATTTT.